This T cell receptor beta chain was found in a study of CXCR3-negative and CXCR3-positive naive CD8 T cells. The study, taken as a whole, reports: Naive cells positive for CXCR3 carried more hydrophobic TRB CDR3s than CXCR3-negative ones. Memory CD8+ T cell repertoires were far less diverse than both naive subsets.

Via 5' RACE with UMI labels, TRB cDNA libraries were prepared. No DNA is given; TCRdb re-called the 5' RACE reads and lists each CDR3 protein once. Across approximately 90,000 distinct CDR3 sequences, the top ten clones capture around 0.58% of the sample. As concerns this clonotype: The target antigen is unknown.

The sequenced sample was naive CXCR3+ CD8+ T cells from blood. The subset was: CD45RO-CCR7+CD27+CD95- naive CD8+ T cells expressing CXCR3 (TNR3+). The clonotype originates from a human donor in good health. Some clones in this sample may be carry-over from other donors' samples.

This CDR3 reads CASSQDWYSNQPQHF. J is TRBJ1-5 and V is TRBV4-1. The germline CDR1 and CDR2 sequences are MGHRA and YSYEKL. The CDR3 loop spans 15 amino acids.